A selection of T cell receptor beta chains follows, all from one sample in a study of blood T cells in healthy people across ages. In TCRdb, the 5' RACE reads were re-called with MiXCR into one record per CDR3 protein. This repertoire shows around 1,800,000 distinct CDR3 sequences, around 42% found once; its top ten account for about 23%. Input material: blood. These TCRs come from a human donor in good health. The CDR3 runs from the conserved cysteine through the conserved F or W. Each record gives: J gene, clone size, V gene, D gene, CDR3 DNA, CDR3 protein. A D gene is named only where the DNA matches it firmly. The size field is filled for only some rows; it gives once, few, many or a size class.

j_gene: TRBJ2-4
abundance: -
v_gene: TRBV6-5
d_gene: -
CDR3nt: TGTGCCAGCAGAGCTAGAAACAATGAGCAGTACTTC
CDR3aa: CASRARNNEQYF

j_gene: TRBJ1-1
abundance: -
v_gene: TRBV4-3
d_gene: -
CDR3nt: TGCGCCAGCAGCCACCCCAAACAGGGTCTAGCTTTCTTT
CDR3aa: CASSHPKQGLAFF

j_gene: TRBJ1-2
abundance: few
v_gene: TRBV5-6
d_gene: TRBD1
CDR3nt: TGTGCCAGCAGCCGAGGGGGCGTTAATGGCTACACCTTC
CDR3aa: CASSRGGVNGYTF

j_gene: TRBJ2-7
abundance: few
v_gene: TRBV29-1
d_gene: -
CDR3nt: TGCAGCGTTGACCCCAAGGGGCCCCGCTACGAGCAGTACTTC
CDR3aa: CSVDPKGPRYEQYF

j_gene: TRBJ1-2
abundance: few
v_gene: TRBV4-1
d_gene: TRBD1
CDR3nt: TGCGCCAGCAGCCAGCGGACAGGGGTGAGTGGCTACACCTTC
CDR3aa: CASSQRTGVSGYTF

j_gene: TRBJ1-2
abundance: -
v_gene: TRBV11-3
d_gene: -
CDR3nt: TGTGCCAGCAGCTCGTCCCCAAGGCCAGGTTATGGCTACACCTTC
CDR3aa: CASSSSPRPGYGYTF

j_gene: TRBJ2-5
abundance: few
v_gene: TRBV29-1
d_gene: -
CDR3nt: TGCAGCGTTATGGGTTTAGCGGCCCCTTCTGAGACCCAGTACTTC
CDR3aa: CSVMGLAAPSETQYF

j_gene: TRBJ2-1
abundance: once
v_gene: TRBV9
d_gene: -
CDR3nt: TGTGCCAGCAGCGTAGCTACCTTTAGCTCCTACAATGAGCAGTTCTTC
CDR3aa: CASSVATFSSYNEQFF

j_gene: TRBJ1-2
abundance: few
v_gene: TRBV7-9
d_gene: -
CDR3nt: TGTGCCAGCAGCTTTGACAGTGCCGCCTATGGCTACACCTTC
CDR3aa: CASSFDSAAYGYTF

j_gene: TRBJ2-7
abundance: -
v_gene: TRBV7-6
d_gene: TRBD1
CDR3nt: TGTGCCAGCAGCCCAGCCGGGACAGGGCTTCGGGAGCAGTACTTC
CDR3aa: CASSPAGTGLREQYF

j_gene: TRBJ1-4
abundance: -
v_gene: TRBV7-9
d_gene: -
CDR3nt: TGTGCCAGCAGCTGGGGGGATGCAACTAATGAAAAACTGTTTTTT
CDR3aa: CASSWGDATNEKLFF

j_gene: TRBJ2-5
abundance: -
v_gene: TRBV7-8
d_gene: -
CDR3nt: TGTGCCAGCAGCTTATGCGACACGTACCAAGAGACCCAGTACTTC
CDR3aa: CASSLCDTYQETQYF

j_gene: TRBJ1-3
abundance: -
v_gene: TRBV7-9
d_gene: -
CDR3nt: TGTGCCAGCAGCTTAGCCCCGCGAGTCGCAGTTCTCTTCTCTGGAAACACCATATATTTT
CDR3aa: CASSLAPRVAVLFSGNTIYF

j_gene: TRBJ2-1
abundance: -
v_gene: TRBV7-9
d_gene: -
CDR3nt: TGTGCCAGCAGCTTAGAGGGCGTGGGGCCCTACAATGAGCAGTTCTTC
CDR3aa: CASSLEGVGPYNEQFF

j_gene: TRBJ2-7
abundance: few
v_gene: TRBV7-6
d_gene: -
CDR3nt: TGTGCCAGCAGCTTATTAGGTACAGAAGACGAGCAGTACTTC
CDR3aa: CASSLLGTEDEQYF

j_gene: TRBJ1-4
abundance: many
v_gene: TRBV5-1
d_gene: -
CDR3nt: TGCGCCAGCAGCTTGACGGCGGGGAATGAAAAACTGTTTTTT
CDR3aa: CASSLTAGNEKLFF

j_gene: TRBJ2-1
abundance: -
v_gene: TRBV28
d_gene: -
CDR3nt: TGTGCCAGCAGTACCCTGACTAGTTCCCGTGACAATGAGCAGTTCTTC
CDR3aa: CASSTLTSSRDNEQFF

j_gene: TRBJ1-1
abundance: -
v_gene: TRBV25-1
d_gene: -
CDR3nt: TGTGCCAGCAGACTGAAGAACACTGAAGCTTTCTTT
CDR3aa: CASRLKNTEAFF

j_gene: TRBJ2-1
abundance: -
v_gene: TRBV4-3
d_gene: TRBD2
CDR3nt: TGCGCCAGCAGCCAAGGGATCAGGGAGGGTATGGATGAGCAGTTCTTC
CDR3aa: CASSQGIREGMDEQFF

j_gene: TRBJ2-1
abundance: -
v_gene: TRBV12-1
d_gene: -
CDR3nt: TGTGCCAGCAGACCCGGGACGGGGGGCTCCTACAATGAGCAGTTCTTC
CDR3aa: CASRPGTGGSYNEQFF

j_gene: TRBJ2-5
abundance: few
v_gene: TRBV20-1
d_gene: -
CDR3nt: TGCAGTGCTAGAGATGGAACGTTAAATCGAGAGACCCAGTACTTC
CDR3aa: CSARDGTLNRETQYF

j_gene: TRBJ1-2
abundance: -
v_gene: TRBV7-2
d_gene: TRBD1
CDR3nt: TGTGCCAGCAGCTGGGACAGTATCTATGGCTACACCTTC
CDR3aa: CASSWDSIYGYTF

j_gene: TRBJ2-3
abundance: -
v_gene: TRBV6-5
d_gene: -
CDR3nt: TGTGCCAGCACTAGGGGTTCTGGGTTCAGCACAGATACGCAGTATTTT
CDR3aa: CASTRGSGFSTDTQYF

j_gene: TRBJ1-5
abundance: few
v_gene: TRBV27
d_gene: -
CDR3nt: TGTGCCAGCTCAATGGGACTCCTTAGCAATCAGCCCCAGCATTTT
CDR3aa: CASSMGLLSNQPQHF

j_gene: TRBJ2-7
abundance: few
v_gene: TRBV5-1
d_gene: TRBD2
CDR3nt: TGCGCCAGCAGCTTGACCGGGACTAGCAACAACGAGCAGTACTTC
CDR3aa: CASSLTGTSNNEQYF

j_gene: TRBJ2-7
abundance: -
v_gene: TRBV9
d_gene: -
CDR3nt: TGTGCCAGCAGCGCCCCTAATCGAGACAGCGGAGACGAGCAGTACTTC
CDR3aa: CASSAPNRDSGDEQYF

j_gene: TRBJ2-7
abundance: -
v_gene: TRBV10-3
d_gene: -
CDR3nt: TGTGCCATCAGGCCGGGGGCCACCTACGAGCAGTACTTC
CDR3aa: CAIRPGATYEQYF

j_gene: TRBJ2-3
abundance: few
v_gene: TRBV5-1
d_gene: TRBD1
CDR3nt: TGCGCCAGCAGCGGACAGGGGGTTGAGTCAGATACGCAGTATTTT
CDR3aa: CASSGQGVESDTQYF

j_gene: TRBJ1-2
abundance: few
v_gene: TRBV7-9
d_gene: TRBD1
CDR3nt: TGTGCCAGCAGCACCCGGGACAGGGTGTATGGCTACACCTTC
CDR3aa: CASSTRDRVYGYTF

j_gene: TRBJ2-5
abundance: few
v_gene: TRBV29-1
d_gene: TRBD1
CDR3nt: TGCAGCGAACTAACAGGGGGTGAGGAGACCCAGTACTTC
CDR3aa: CSELTGGEETQYF

j_gene: TRBJ2-5
abundance: many
v_gene: TRBV5-1
d_gene: -
CDR3nt: TGCGCCAGCAGCTTGGTATCGGAGACCCAGTACTTC
CDR3aa: CASSLVSETQYF

j_gene: TRBJ2-5
abundance: -
v_gene: TRBV7-3
d_gene: TRBD2
CDR3nt: TGTGCCAGCAGCTTAACAGGGCAGCGGGGGGAGACCCAGTACTTC
CDR3aa: CASSLTGQRGETQYF

j_gene: TRBJ1-1
abundance: -
v_gene: TRBV24-1
d_gene: -
CDR3nt: TGTGCCACCAGTGATTTCCCAATGATGACTGAACCGACTGAAGCTTTCTTT
CDR3aa: CATSDFPMMTEPTEAFF

j_gene: TRBJ2-5
abundance: few
v_gene: TRBV9
d_gene: -
CDR3nt: TGTGCCAGCAGCGTCCAGGGTAGCGAGCCTGTTTTAGGGACCCAGTACTTC
CDR3aa: CASSVQGSEPVLGTQYF

j_gene: TRBJ2-1
abundance: -
v_gene: TRBV21-1
d_gene: -
CDR3nt: TGTGCCAGCAGCTCCGGTAGCGGGGGGGCCGACAATGAGCAGTTCTTC
CDR3aa: CASSSGSGGADNEQFF

j_gene: TRBJ1-5
abundance: -
v_gene: TRBV10-3
d_gene: -
CDR3nt: TGTGCCATCAGCTCTACAGGGACTAGCAATCAGCCCCAGCATTTT
CDR3aa: CAISSTGTSNQPQHF

j_gene: TRBJ1-5
abundance: few
v_gene: TRBV4-3
d_gene: -
CDR3nt: TGCGCCAGCAGCCAACGTTTGCTGGGGGGGGAGGGCAATCAGCCCCAGCATTTT
CDR3aa: CASSQRLLGGEGNQPQHF

j_gene: TRBJ2-3
abundance: -
v_gene: TRBV15
d_gene: -
CDR3nt: TGTGCCACCTGCAGAGATCGGATAGGGGGAACGCAGTATTTT
CDR3aa: CATCRDRIGGTQYF

j_gene: TRBJ2-4
abundance: -
v_gene: TRBV9
d_gene: -
CDR3nt: TGTGCCGGCAGCTCCTGGGGGAACGAGGACATTCAGTACTTC
CDR3aa: CAGSSWGNEDIQYF